The TCR beta chain described here comes from a study of CD4 T cells in relation to SARS-CoV-2 and coronaviruses. Study overall: ViraFEST: approximately eleven-day antigen culture of PBMCs, then TCR beta CDR3 sequencing.

CDR1 and CDR2 (germline): SGHTA, FQGNSA. The germline V and J ends were trimmed by 5 bases and 2 bases, with 16 bases remaining between them. CDR3 length equals 16 residues. Only in-frame clones appear in the TCRdb table, and some are missing; sequencing was by immunoSEQ multiplex PCR. The profile shows around 31,000 clones, 60% to 80% of them singletons. As regards this clone: Antigen unknown.

CD4+ T cells from unexposed donors were obtained before the COVID-19 pandemic (2011-2018). After about 10 days of culture, CD4+ T cells were isolated. As cell numbers allowed, unexposed-donor CD4+ T cells faced SARS-CoV-2 S/N and four cold-coronavirus spikes. Cultures held some 2.1 million PBMCs per well with 8.5 to 10 IU/ml IL-2. The sequence was obtained from a human donor in good health. Sequenced: CD4+ T cells from PBMCs, cultured in vitro. The chain uses TRBV7-2 and TRBJ1-3; weak D call: TRBD1 (6 bases). The CDR3 DNA sequence: TGTGCCAGCAGCCCGCAGGGGTCGGGGGCTGGAAACACCATATATTTT. Translated: CASSPQGSGAGNTIYF.